This T cell receptor beta chain was recorded in a study of T cells in localized non-small cell lung cancer. Study observations and caveats: Sequencing involved a lone tumor region, leaving heterogeneity possible. Longer overall survival was seen with higher T cell density measured in blood. Uninvolved adjacent lung showed the highest T cell clonality, exceeding tumor. Researchers found a median approximately 50 of the top 100 tumor clones in adjacent lung.

From germline, CDR1 is WSHSY and CDR2 SAAADI. This CDR3 contains 13 residues. The germline V and J ends were trimmed by 6 bases and 2 bases, with 9 bases remaining between them. For this clone: Its matching antigen is unknown.

Libraries were prepared by immunoSEQ multiplex PCR; TCRdb keeps only in-frame clonotypes and omits some of them. The sample holds about 40,000 clones, 70% to 90% seen once. This TCR was recovered from a man aged 35 to 69 with stage I lung adenocarcinoma. Sequenced here: peripheral blood, sampled before any cancer treatment. The chain joins TRBV10-2 to TRBJ2-3, with D tentatively TRBD2 (6 bases). The CDR3 region is CASRLADTDTQYF. The CDR3 DNA is TGCGCCAGCAGACTAGCAGACACAGATACGCAGTATTTT.